Here is one T cell receptor beta chain with its context. Its antigen is not identified. V lost 6 bases and J lost 5; bases outside the gene matches: 8. This CDR3 region has 14 residues. PBMCs were derived from about 10 ml fresh peripheral blood. Amplification of TCR beta CDR3 regions was performed using RNA transcripts as template. Primed by the HTBI set, a first-round RT-PCR was run on the TCR CDR3. TCRdb recomputed calls from the multiplex PCR reads with MiXCR, one row per CDR3 protein. The table shows over 700,000 distinct CDR3 sequences, with about 19% occurring only once. The data belong to a study of T cells in Graves' hyperthyroidism and ophthalmopathy. Study-level results: Most expanded thyroid clonotypes above 0.001 also appeared in blood.

The chain combines TRBV12-3 or TRBV12-4 with TRBJ2-5; 8 bases line up with TRBD1. This clonotype was sampled from a woman between 45 and 65 years old with Graves' hyperthyroidism that later progressed to Graves' ophthalmopathy. The sample taken for sequencing was blood. CDR3 in DNA: TGTGCCAGCAGCCTGGACAGGGCGTGGGAGACCCAGTACTTC. Its protein is CASSLDRAWETQYF.